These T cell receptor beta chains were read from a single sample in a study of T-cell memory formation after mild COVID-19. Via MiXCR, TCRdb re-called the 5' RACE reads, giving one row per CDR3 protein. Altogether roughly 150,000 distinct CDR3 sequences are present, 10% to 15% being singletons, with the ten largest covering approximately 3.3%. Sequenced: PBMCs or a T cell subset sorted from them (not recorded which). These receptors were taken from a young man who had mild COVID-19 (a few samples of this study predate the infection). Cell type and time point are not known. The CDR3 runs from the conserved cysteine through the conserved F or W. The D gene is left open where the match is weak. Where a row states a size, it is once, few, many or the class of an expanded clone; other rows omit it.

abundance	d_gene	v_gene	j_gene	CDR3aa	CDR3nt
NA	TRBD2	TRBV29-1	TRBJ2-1	CSVRDYYNEQFF	TGCAGCGTCCGGGACTACTACAATGAGCAGTTCTTC
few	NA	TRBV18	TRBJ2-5	CASSPLKETQYF	TGTGCCAGCTCACCACTGAAAGAGACCCAGTACTTC
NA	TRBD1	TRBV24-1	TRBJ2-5	CATSDRDSQETQYF	TGTGCCACCAGTGATAGGGACAGCCAAGAGACCCAGTACTTC
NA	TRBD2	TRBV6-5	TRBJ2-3	CASKASGGTDTQYF	TGTGCCAGCAAGGCTAGCGGGGGAACAGATACGCAGTATTTT
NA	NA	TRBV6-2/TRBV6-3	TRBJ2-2	CASSAGYDGELFF	TGTGCCAGCAGTGCAGGGTACGACGGGGAGCTGTTTTTT
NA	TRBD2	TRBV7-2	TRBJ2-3	CASSFGLAFTDTQYF	TGTGCCAGCAGCTTTGGACTAGCATTCACAGATACGCAGTATTTT
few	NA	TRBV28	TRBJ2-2	CASSPPTGTGELFF	TGTGCCAGCAGCCCTCCTACAGGGACCGGGGAGCTGTTTTTT
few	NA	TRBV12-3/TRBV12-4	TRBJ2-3	CASSFVLQNTDTQYF	TGTGCCAGCAGTTTTGTTCTCCAGAACACAGATACGCAGTATTTT
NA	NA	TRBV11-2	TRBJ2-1	CASSQHPTQFF	TGTGCCAGCAGCCAGCACCCAACCCAGTTCTTC
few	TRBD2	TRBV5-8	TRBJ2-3	CASRWTSGGHPFSTDTQYF	TGTGCCAGCAGATGGACTAGCGGGGGACATCCCTTTAGCACAGATACGCAGTATTTT
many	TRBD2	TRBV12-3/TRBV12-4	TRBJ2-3	CASSWTSGGTDTQYF	TGTGCCAGCAGTTGGACTAGCGGGGGGACAGATACGCAGTATTTT
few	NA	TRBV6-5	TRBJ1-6	CASSYSSYNSPLHF	TGTGCCAGCAGTTATAGCAGTTATAATTCACCCCTCCACTTT
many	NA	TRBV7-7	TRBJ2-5	CASSLVGSVGETQYF	TGTGCCAGCAGCTTAGTGGGCAGTGTGGGGGAGACCCAGTACTTC
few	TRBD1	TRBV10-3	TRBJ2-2	CAIRGQGTNTGELFF	TGTGCCATCAGGGGACAGGGGACGAACACCGGGGAGCTGTTTTTT
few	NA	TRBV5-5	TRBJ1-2	CASSPEQGNYGYTF	TGTGCCAGCAGCCCGGAACAGGGTAACTATGGCTACACCTTC
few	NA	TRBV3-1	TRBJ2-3	CASSPRPGLVSTDTQYF	TGTGCCAGCAGCCCCCGACCGGGACTTGTAAGCACAGATACGCAGTATTTT
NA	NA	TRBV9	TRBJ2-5	CASSVAAGIGSGQETQYF	TGTGCCAGCAGCGTAGCTGCGGGGATTGGTTCTGGCCAAGAGACCCAGTACTTC
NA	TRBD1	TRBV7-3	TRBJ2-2	CASSSTGAPGELFF	TGTGCCAGCAGCTCGACAGGGGCCCCCGGGGAGCTGTTTTTT
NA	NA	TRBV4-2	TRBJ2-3	CASSQAGGPTDTQYF	TGTGCCAGCAGCCAAGCCGGGGGGCCCACAGATACGCAGTATTTT
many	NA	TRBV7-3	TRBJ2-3	CASSLGSFSPDTQYF	TGTGCCAGCAGTTTAGGGTCCTTTTCACCAGATACGCAGTATTTT
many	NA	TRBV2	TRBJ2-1	CASSGPYNEQFF	TGTGCCAGCAGTGGACCCTACAATGAGCAGTTCTTC
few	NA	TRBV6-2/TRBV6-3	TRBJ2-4	CASDLEDAKNIQYF	TGTGCCAGTGATTTGGAAGATGCCAAAAACATTCAGTACTTC
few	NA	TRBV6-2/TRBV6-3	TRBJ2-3	CASTKADTQYF	TGTGCCAGCACTAAAGCGGATACGCAGTATTTT
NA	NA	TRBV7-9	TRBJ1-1	CASSLWGGEAFF	TGTGCCAGCAGCTTATGGGGGGGTGAAGCTTTCTTT
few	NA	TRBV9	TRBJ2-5	CASSVGVGETQYF	TGTGCCAGCAGCGTAGGCGTGGGCGAGACCCAGTACTTC
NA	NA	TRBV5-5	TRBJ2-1	CASSLTSQGNEQFF	TGTGCCAGCAGCCTAACCTCACAGGGAAATGAGCAGTTCTTC
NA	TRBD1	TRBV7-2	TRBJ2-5	CASSFQATGEETQYF	TGTGCCAGCAGCTTCCAGGCCACAGGGGAGGAGACCCAGTACTTC
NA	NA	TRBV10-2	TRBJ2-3	CASSDGVLSTDTQYF	TGCGCCAGCAGTGATGGCGTCCTTAGCACAGATACGCAGTATTTT
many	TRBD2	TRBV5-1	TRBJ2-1	CASSLTSGGAKAEQFF	TGCGCCAGCAGCTTGACTAGCGGGGGGGCTAAGGCCGAGCAGTTCTTC
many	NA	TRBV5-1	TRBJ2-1	CASSLSGQYNEQFF	TGCGCCAGCAGCTTGTCTGGACAATACAATGAGCAGTTCTTC
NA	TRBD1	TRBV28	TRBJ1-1	CASSLGGMNTEAFF	TGTGCCAGCAGCCTAGGGGGCATGAACACTGAAGCTTTCTTT
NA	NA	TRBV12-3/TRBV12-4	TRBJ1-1	CATKSRLRGRAFF	TGTGCCACTAAATCTAGGCTGAGGGGCAGAGCTTTCTTT
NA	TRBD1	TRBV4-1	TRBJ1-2	CASSPGTGLNYGYTF	TGCGCCAGCAGCCCGGGGACAGGATTAAACTATGGCTACACCTTC
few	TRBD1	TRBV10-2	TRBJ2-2	CASSSQQGAVGELFF	TGCGCCAGCAGTTCTCAACAGGGGGCAGTCGGGGAGCTGTTTTTT
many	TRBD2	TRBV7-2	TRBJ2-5	CASSSGLAGGETQYF	TGTGCCAGCAGCTCAGGACTAGCGGGGGGAGAGACCCAGTACTTC
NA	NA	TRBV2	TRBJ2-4	CASSEDTDIQYF	TGTGCCAGCAGTGAAGACACGGACATTCAGTACTTC
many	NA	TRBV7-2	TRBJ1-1	CASSRPGNTEAFF	TGTGCCAGCTCCCGGCCGGGGAACACTGAAGCTTTCTTT
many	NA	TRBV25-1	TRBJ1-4	CASRRGPNEKLFF	TGTGCCAGCCGCCGGGGCCCTAATGAAAAACTGTTTTTT
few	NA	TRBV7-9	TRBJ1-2	CATGGQGMEGYTF	TGTGCCACCGGGGGGCAGGGTATGGAAGGCTACACCTTC
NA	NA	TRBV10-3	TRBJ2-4	CAISEPPLAIQYF	TGTGCCATCAGTGAGCCCCCCCTGGCCATTCAGTACTTC
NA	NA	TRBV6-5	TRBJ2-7	CASGTSYEQYF	TGTGCCAGCGGGACCTCCTACGAGCAGTACTTC
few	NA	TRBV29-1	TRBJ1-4	CSVEDGDNEKLFF	TGCAGCGTTGAAGATGGCGACAATGAAAAACTGTTTTTT
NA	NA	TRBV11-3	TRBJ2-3	CASSPGQTERGGRDTQYF	TGTGCCAGCAGCCCGGGCCAGACTGAAAGGGGGGGTAGAGATACGCAGTATTTT
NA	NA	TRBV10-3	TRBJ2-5	CAISEQGVVTGQETQYF	TGTGCCATCAGTGAGCAAGGGGTGGTAACAGGCCAAGAGACCCAGTACTTC
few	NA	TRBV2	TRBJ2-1	CASKTGRNPNEQFF	TGTGCCAGCAAGACGGGGCGGAATCCCAATGAGCAGTTCTTC
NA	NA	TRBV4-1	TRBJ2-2	CASSHVSYTGELFF	TGCGCCAGCAGCCACGTTAGCTACACCGGGGAGCTGTTTTTT
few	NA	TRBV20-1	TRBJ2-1	CSAATGSGRPNEQFF	TGCAGTGCTGCCACCGGGAGCGGACGACCCAATGAGCAGTTCTTC
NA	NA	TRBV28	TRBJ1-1	CASSFGGSAFF	TGTGCCAGCAGTTTTGGGGGATCAGCTTTCTTT
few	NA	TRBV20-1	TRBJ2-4	CSATSGVSKNIQYF	TGCAGTGCCACGAGTGGTGTTTCCAAAAACATTCAGTACTTC
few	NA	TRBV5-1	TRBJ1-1	CASSRNRELNTEAFF	TGCGCCAGCAGCAGGAACAGGGAATTGAACACTGAAGCTTTCTTT
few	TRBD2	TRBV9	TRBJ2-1	CASSATLAGGLNEQFF	TGTGCCAGCAGCGCTACTCTAGCGGGGGGGCTGAATGAGCAGTTCTTC
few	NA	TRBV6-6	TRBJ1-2	CASSYSMSGETGYTF	TGTGCCAGCAGTTACTCGATGTCAGGGGAGACCGGCTACACCTTC
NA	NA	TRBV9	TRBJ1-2	CASSVVPAGANYGYTF	TGTGCCAGCAGCGTAGTTCCCGCTGGGGCTAACTATGGCTACACCTTC